These 8 T cell receptor beta chains were sequenced from one sample in a study of T cells after somatic rescue of genetic block. Produced via immunoSEQ multiplex PCR; TCRdb's table is partial and in-frame only. The sample includes around 67,000 clones, approximately 91% seen only once; the top ten take around 2.8%. Sequenced material: peripheral blood mononuclear cells (PBMCs). Source of these receptors: a man aged 25 to 40.

This chain uses TRBV4-1 with TRBJ2-3, with D possibly matching TRBD1 (5 bases). The CDR3 is 15 residues long. Germline-derived CDR1 and CDR2 are MGHRA and YSYEKL. V was cut by 4 bases and J by 3 bases, with 14 bases left in between. In DNA form, the CDR3 reads TGCGCCAGCAGCCGGGTTGGGGCTAGGACAGATACGCAGTATTTT. This translates into CASSRVGARTDTQYF.

V gene TRBV10-2 combines with J gene TRBJ1-1; D perhaps matches TRBD1 (6 bases). The CDR3 runs to 15 residues. Germline lookup yields CDR1 WSHSY and CDR2 SAAADI. Trimming removed 0 bases from V and 3 bases from J, with 11 bases in between. CDR3 amino acids: CASSESAGEDTEAFF. CDR3 nucleotide sequence: TGCGCCAGCAGTGAGTCGGCAGGGGAGGACACTGAAGCTTTCTTT.

This clone was detected only once. V and J are TRBV7-9 and TRBJ2-2, with TRBD2 identical over 10 bases. This CDR3 is 19 amino acids long. Germline V gives CDR1 SEHNR, CDR2 FQNEAQ (reference sequence). Trimming took 4 bases from V and 3 from J; bases not matched to a gene: 14. CDR3 nucleotides: TGTGCCAGCAGCTCACTACCCGTCCCGGGACTAGCGCACACCGGGGAGCTGTTTTTT. Translation: CASSSLPVPGLAHTGELFF.

This clone was counted once. The chain carries TRBV5-4 and TRBJ2-1; no firm D call. Germline assignment: CDR1 SGHNT and CDR2 YYREEE (reference sequence). V was shortened by 4 bases and J by 2 bases, with 13 bases between the two germline ends. CDR3 length equals 15 residues. The CDR3 DNA is TGTGCCAGCAGCGGAGCCCGGGCCCCCTACAATGAGCAGTTCTTC. Translation: CASSGARAPYNEQFF.

This chain links TRBV7-2 with TRBJ2-5; TRBD2 agrees at 8 bases. V was pared by 0 bases and J by 4 bases, with 4 bases of the junction left unmatched. Germline CDR1 SGHTA, CDR2 FQGNSA. The CDR3 is 15 amino acids. The CDR3 region has the DNA TGTGCCAGCAGCTTAGCTGGGACTAGAGTAGAGACCCAGTACTTC. This translates into CASSLAGTRVETQYF.

The chain joins TRBV6-6 to TRBJ1-2; perhaps TRBD1 as D (6 bases). The length of the CDR3 is 15 residues. Trimming shortened V by 0 bases and J by 11 bases, and 19 bases separated the two germline ends. In germline, CDR1 is MNHNY, CDR2 SVGAGI (reference sequence). The CDR3 nucleotides are TGTGCCAGCAGTTACTCGAGCCGGGGGCGGGGAGAGTACACCTTC. It yields the protein CASSYSSRGRGEYTF.

The chain links TRBV7-2 to TRBJ1-2, with 8 positions matching TRBD1. Germline V CDR1 and CDR2: SGHTA, FQGNSA. The CDR3 sequence is 15 residues long. J gave up 4 bases and V 5 bases, and 9 bases lay outside the gene matches. CDR3 region: CASSRRTGIGYGYTF. The CDR3 coding sequence is TGTGCCAGCAGCCGCCGGACAGGGATCGGCTATGGCTACACCTTC.

V is TRBV19 and J is TRBJ1-5; perhaps TRBD1 as D (6 bases). V lost 2 bases and J 7 bases, leaving 15 bases between the germline ends. This CDR3 contains 15 residues. Germline CDR1 LNHDA, CDR2 SQIVND (reference sequence). The CDR3 sequence: CASSISQGSRQPQHF. The CDR3 DNA reads TGTGCCAGTAGTATATCGCAGGGGTCGAGGCAGCCCCAGCATTTT.